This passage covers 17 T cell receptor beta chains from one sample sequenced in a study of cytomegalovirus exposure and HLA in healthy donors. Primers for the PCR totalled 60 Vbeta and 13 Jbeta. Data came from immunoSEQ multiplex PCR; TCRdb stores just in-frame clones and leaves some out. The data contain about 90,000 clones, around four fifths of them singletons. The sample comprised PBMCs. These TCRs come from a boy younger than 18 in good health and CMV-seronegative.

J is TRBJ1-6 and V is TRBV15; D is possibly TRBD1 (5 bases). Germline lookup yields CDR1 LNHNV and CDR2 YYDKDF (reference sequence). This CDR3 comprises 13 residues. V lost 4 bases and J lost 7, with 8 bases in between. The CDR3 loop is CATSIRQNSPLHF. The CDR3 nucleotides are TGTGCCACCAGCATAAGACAGAATTCACCCCTCCACTTT.

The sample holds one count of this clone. In DNA form, the CDR3 reads TGTGCCAGTAGTTTGACAACGGTGGGAGATACGCAGTATTTT. Translating gives CASSLTTVGDTQYF. The genes are TRBV19 and TRBJ2-3; D unresolved. From germline, CDR1 is LNHDA and CDR2 SQIVND (reference sequence). There are 14 residues in the CDR3. V lost 5 bases to trimming and J lost 5 bases, with 14 bases between them.

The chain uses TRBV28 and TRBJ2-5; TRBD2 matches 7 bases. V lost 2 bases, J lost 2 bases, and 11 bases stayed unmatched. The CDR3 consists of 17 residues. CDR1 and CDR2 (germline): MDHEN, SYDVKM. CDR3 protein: CASSLQGTIPRQETQYF. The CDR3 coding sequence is TGTGCCAGCAGTTTACAAGGGACTATCCCCCGGCAAGAGACCCAGTACTTC.

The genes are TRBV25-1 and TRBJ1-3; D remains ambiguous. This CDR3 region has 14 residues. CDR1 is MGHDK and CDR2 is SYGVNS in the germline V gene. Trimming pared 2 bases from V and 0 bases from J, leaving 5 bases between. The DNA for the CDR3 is TGTGCCAGCAGTGAAGCCTACTCTGGAAACACCATATATTTT. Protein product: CASSEAYSGNTIYF.

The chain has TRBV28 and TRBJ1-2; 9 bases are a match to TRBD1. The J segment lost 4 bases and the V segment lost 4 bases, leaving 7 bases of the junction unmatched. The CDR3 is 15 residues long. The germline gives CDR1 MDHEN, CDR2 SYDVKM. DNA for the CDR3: TGTGCCAGCAGTTCCCGGACAGGGGAGCTCTATGGCTACACCTTC. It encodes CASSSRTGELYGYTF.

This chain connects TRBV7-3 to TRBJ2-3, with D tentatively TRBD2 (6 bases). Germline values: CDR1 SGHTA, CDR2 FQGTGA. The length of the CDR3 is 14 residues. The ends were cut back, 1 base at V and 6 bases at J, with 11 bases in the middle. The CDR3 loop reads CASSLMGGLDTQYF. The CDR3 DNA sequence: TGTGCCAGCAGCTTAATGGGGGGACTTGATACGCAGTATTTT.

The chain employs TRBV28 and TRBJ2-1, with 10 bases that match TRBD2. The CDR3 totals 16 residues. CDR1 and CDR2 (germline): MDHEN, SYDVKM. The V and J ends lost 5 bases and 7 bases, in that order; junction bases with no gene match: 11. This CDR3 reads CASSPRTSGPLNEQFF. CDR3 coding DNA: TGTGCCAGCAGTCCCAGGACTAGCGGACCCCTGAATGAGCAGTTCTTC.

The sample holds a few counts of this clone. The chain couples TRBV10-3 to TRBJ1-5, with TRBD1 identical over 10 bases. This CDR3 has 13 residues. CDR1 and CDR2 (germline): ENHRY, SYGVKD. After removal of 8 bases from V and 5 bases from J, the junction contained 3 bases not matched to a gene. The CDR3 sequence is CAIGDRGDQPQHF. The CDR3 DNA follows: TGTGCCATCGGGGACAGGGGAGATCAGCCCCAGCATTTT.

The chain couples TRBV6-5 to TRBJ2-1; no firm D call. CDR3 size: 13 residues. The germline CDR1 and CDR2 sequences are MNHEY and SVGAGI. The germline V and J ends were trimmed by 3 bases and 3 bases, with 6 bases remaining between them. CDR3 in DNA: TGTGCCAGCAGTTATCGAGGCTACAATGAGCAGTTCTTC. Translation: CASSYRGYNEQFF.

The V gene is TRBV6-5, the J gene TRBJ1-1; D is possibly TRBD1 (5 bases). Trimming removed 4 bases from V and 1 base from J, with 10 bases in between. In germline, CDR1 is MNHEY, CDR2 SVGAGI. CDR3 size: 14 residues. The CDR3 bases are TGTGCCAGCAGTTTTGGGAGGGGGAACACTGAAGCTTTCTTT. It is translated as CASSFGRGNTEAFF.

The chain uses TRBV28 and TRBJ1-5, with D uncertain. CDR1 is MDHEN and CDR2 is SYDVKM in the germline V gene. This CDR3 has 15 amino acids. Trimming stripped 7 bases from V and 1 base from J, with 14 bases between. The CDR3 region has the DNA TGTGCCAGCACCCGGGGAAGGGTAAGCAATCAGCCCCAGCATTTT. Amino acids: CASTRGRVSNQPQHF.

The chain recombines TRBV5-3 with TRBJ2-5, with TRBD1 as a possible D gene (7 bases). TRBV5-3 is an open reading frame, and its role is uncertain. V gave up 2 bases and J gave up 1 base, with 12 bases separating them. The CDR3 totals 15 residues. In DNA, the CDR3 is TGTGCCAGAAGCTTAGCGGAGGGGGCCCAAGAGACCCAGTACTTC. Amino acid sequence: CARSLAEGAQETQYF.

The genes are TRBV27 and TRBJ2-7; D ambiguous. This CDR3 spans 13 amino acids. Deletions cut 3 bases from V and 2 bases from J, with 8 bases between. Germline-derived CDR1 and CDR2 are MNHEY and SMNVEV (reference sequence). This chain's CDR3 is CASSFFNAYEQYF. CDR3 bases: TGTGCCAGCAGTTTTTTCAATGCCTACGAGCAGTACTTC.

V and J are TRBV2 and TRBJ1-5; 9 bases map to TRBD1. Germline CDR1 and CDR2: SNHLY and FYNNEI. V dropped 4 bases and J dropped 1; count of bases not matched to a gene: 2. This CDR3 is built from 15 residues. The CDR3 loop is CASSGDRGSNQPQHF. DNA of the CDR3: TGTGCCAGCAGTGGTGACAGGGGGAGCAATCAGCCCCAGCATTTT.

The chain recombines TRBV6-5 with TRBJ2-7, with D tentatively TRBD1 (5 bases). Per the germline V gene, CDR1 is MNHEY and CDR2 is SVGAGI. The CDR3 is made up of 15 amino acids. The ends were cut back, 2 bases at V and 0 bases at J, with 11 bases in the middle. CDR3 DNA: TGTGCCAGCAGTTACGCGACAGCCGACTCCTACGAGCAGTACTTC. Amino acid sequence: CASSYATADSYEQYF.

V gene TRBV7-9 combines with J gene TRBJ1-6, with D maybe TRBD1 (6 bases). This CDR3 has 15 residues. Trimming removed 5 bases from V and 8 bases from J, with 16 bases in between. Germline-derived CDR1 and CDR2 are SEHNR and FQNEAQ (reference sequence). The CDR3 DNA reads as TGTGCCAGCAGCCCGCAACAGGGCGCCGATTCACCCCTCCACTTT. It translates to CASSPQQGADSPLHF.

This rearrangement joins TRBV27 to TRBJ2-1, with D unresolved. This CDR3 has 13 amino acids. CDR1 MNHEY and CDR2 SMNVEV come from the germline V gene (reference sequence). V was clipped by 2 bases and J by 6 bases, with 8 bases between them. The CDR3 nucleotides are TGTGCCAGCAGTTTAGGAGTGGTCAATGAGCAGTTCTTC. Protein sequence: CASSLGVVNEQFF.